Described below is a single T cell receptor (beta chain) sequence and its context. The antigen remains unidentified. The data belong to a study of shared clonotypes between healthy human individuals. Across the study: Donors consisted of a couple of women and a few men between 18 and 49. Findings and caveats of the study: The diversity represented, both genetic and in exposure history, was limited by few donors.

Every subset's genomic DNA went evenly onto several immunoSEQ plates. Libraries were prepared by immunoSEQ multiplex PCR; TCRdb keeps only in-frame clonotypes and omits some of them. The sample lists some 1,400,000 clones, roughly 96% seen once, with approximately 1.1% in the top ten. V shed 2 bases and J shed 5 bases, with 7 bases lying between them. The CDR3 covers 13 residues. In germline, CDR1 is ENHRY, CDR2 SYGVKD. The healthy adult donors were HIV-negative and reported no recent acute infections or vaccinations. This clonotype was sampled from a man younger than 45 in good health. The chain employs TRBV10-3 and TRBJ2-1, with unresolved D. Sample: naive CD4+ T cells sorted from blood. The subset is: CD45RA+ positively selected. CDR3 loop: CAISELEDNEQFF. In nucleotides, the CDR3 is TGTGCCATCAGTGAGCTAGAGGACAATGAGCAGTTCTTC.